The sequence of this TCR beta chain was determined in a study of radiation and T cells in renal cell carcinoma (dated by TCRdb to about 2020). For the wider study: TCR beta sequencing covered approximately 50 samples in total, comprising about 26 tumors and roughly 27 peripheral blood samples. The final blood draw took place at 4 weeks after radiation, the same time as nephrectomy. Across all 50 or so samples, 4,000,000 or so unique CDR3 nucleotide sequences, encoding 2.5 million to 3 million unique CDR3 amino acid sequences, were identified.

On this clone itself: What this receptor recognizes is not known. Per-base qualities were not stored, and no clone one base away is much larger.

Broad study findings and their caveats: With a single-armed trial design, the study had no way to address how radiation dose or scheduling affects the TCR repertoire. Changes in the blood repertoire were not tracked past 4 weeks after treatment. Because pretreatment tumor biopsies were not available, the study could not determine whether clonotypes were already present within the tumor at baseline. In blood, the top tumor clonotypes increased between baseline and 2 weeks post-radiation and then shrank by 4 weeks, which suggests that tumor-resident clones expanded only transiently.

TCR beta libraries were generated from genomic DNA with the immunoSEQ kit, following the manufacturer's recommendations. For library preparation, a first multiplex PCR was performed with proprietary primers, followed by a second PCR in which unique barcodes were added, and bead cleanups were performed after each round. Each sample batch included a kit-provided positive control reaction and a negative control reaction. The final libraries were assessed on an Agilent 4200 TapeStation D1000 ScreenTape, pooled by volume, and quantified by qPCR. Sequencing was performed on an Illumina NextSeq500 using a MidOutput 150-cycle cartridge, with 156 Read1 cycles, 15 Index1 cycles, and the kit custom primers. The pooled library was loaded at around 1.1 pM with an approximately 20% PhiX control spike-in. Regarding the original processing steps: Vendor-processed data were analyzed in R, with a clonotype defined as all T cells sharing the same CDR3 nucleotide sequence. For clone abundance analyses, frequencies were normalized to the 10,000 most abundant clones per sample. Before analysis, public T cell clones were removed, and these numbered fewer than six per sample on average. Tumor-enriched clonotypes and baseline blood-enriched clonotypes were defined as those with an abundance difference of at least 32-fold between compartments. Clonotypes expanded or contracted between blood time points were identified with a beta-binomial differential abundance model. The Baroni-Urbani and Buser coefficient was used to measure tumor-blood repertoire similarity, and groups were compared with two-tailed Wilcoxon tests in R. Drawn from immuneACCESS, this table holds only the in-frame rearrangements with V and J called that TCRdb kept. Clones are partly lost; checked studies trace under half to an unresolved V gene and leave the rest unexplained. The DNA gave D and trimming, while V, J and clone size come from that table. This sample comprises 150,000 or so clones, less than 90% of them detected only once. Of the sample, approximately 10% falls within the top ten clones.

The time point label on this specimen signifies: blood 4 weeks post-SBRT, at nephrectomy. The meaning of the sample's treatment or condition label: 15 Gy SBRT to primary tumor, nephrectomy 4 weeks later. The samples were drawn from a clinical trial, where primary renal cell carcinomas were treated with 15 Gy of stereotactic body radiation therapy and then removed by nephrectomy 4 weeks afterward. To follow tumor-enriched clonotypes, peripheral blood was collected serially from radiation-treated patients at baseline and again at 2 weeks and 4 weeks after SBRT. Renal cell carcinoma with clear cell pathology was present in all patients. Genomic DNA for TCR sequencing was prepared using the QIAamp DNA Blood Mini Kit (Qiagen). The analyses included just those samples that passed every quality control check. The V and J ends are trimmed by 6 bases and 4 bases, leaving 16 bases between them. Spanning cysteine to phenylalanine, the CDR3 consists of 14 amino acids. CDR3 DNA only is kept here, 42 bases in frame from base 1. CDR1 and CDR2 were assigned from the germline V gene (reference sequence) as LNHDA and SQIVND.

The input for sequencing was blood, taken from a patient whose treatment included radiotherapy and nephrectomy. This sequence uses TRBV19 and TRBJ2-7; TRBD1 is a possible D gene, resting on 6 matching bases. The receptor comes from a woman aged 45-60 years with renal cell carcinoma. The nucleotides are TGTGCCAGTAGCATACAGTACAGGGATTACGAGCAGTACTTC. Translated, this gives CASSIQYRDYEQYF.